The present TCR beta chain was sequenced within a study of graft-versus-host responses after intestinal transplantation. Using immunoSEQ multiplex PCR, the repertoire was profiled, and TCRdb retains in-frame clones only, with some absent. The sample consists of about 26,000 clones, roughly 82% of them appearing once. Findings and limits, study-wide: Early post-transplant HvG declines were associated with peak circulating GvH clone levels. Recipient marrow contained GvH clones, some of which appeared first in ileum or blood.

There are 13 residues in the CDR3. Germline-derived CDR1 and CDR2 are KGHSH and LQKENI. Trimming pared 3 bases from V and 3 bases from J, leaving 7 bases between. As for this clone: Its antigen is unidentified.

This sequence was found in a human donor who received an intestinal transplant. The gene calls are TRBV18 and TRBJ2-3; D not certain. The specimen was unstimulated CD4+ T cells sorted from spleen or lymph node cells, collected before intestinal transplant. The CDR3 region is CASSPFGTDTQYF. The DNA of the CDR3 is TGTGCCAGCTCACCTTTCGGGACAGATACGCAGTATTTT.